This passage covers 14 T cell receptor beta chains from one sample sequenced in a study of T-cell reconstitution after alpha-beta-depleted transplantation in children (dated by TCRdb to about 2016). Libraries came from PCR. Sequencing was carried out with an Illumina HiSeq 2500. Molecular barcoding was employed in the preparation of TCR libraries, with unique molecular identifiers being used to normalize TCRbeta repertoire quantification. TCRdb reprocessed the public reads (quality trimming at Q25 with fastp, clone calling with MiXCR) and kept in-frame beta chains. Rows are combined by CDR3 protein, so each entry shows the most common genes and DNA. The sample table shows hundreds of thousands of distinct CDR3 sequences, and 30% to 35% are seen once. About 2.3% of the sample is in the top ten clones. Sequenced material: PBMCs from the stem cell graft donor, taken from the stem cell graft. These receptors all come from a human donor who donated a stem cell graft to a child with aplastic anemia.

The V and J genes are TRBV30 and TRBJ2-2; TRBD2 agrees at 8 bases. The CDR3 covers 16 residues. Germline values: CDR1 GTSNPN, CDR2 SVGIG (reference sequence). The ends lost 2 bases at V and 2 bases at J; junction bases unmatched: 7. The CDR3 sequence: CAWSTIAGINTGELFF. The CDR3 DNA reads as TGTGCCTGGAGTACAATAGCGGGAATAAACACCGGGGAGCTGTTTTTT.

This clonotype was detected a few times. The chain employs TRBV7-2 and TRBJ1-5, with D uncertain. Germline V lookup: CDR1 SGHTA, CDR2 FQGNSA. This CDR3 contains 13 residues. Trimming took 3 bases from V and 5 from J, leaving 8 bases between them. In DNA, the CDR3 is TGTGCCAGCAGCTTTGATCCAGATCAGCCCCAGCATTTT. The encoded protein is CASSFDPDQPQHF.

This clonotype was seen more than once but under ten times. V is TRBV7-3 and J is TRBJ2-1; unclear D gene. CDR1 SGHTA and CDR2 FQGTGA come from the germline V gene. Trimming took off 5 bases at V and 4 bases at J, with 15 bases between the two ends. The CDR3 runs 15 residues. The CDR3 region has the DNA TGTGCCAGCAGCCCACAGAAGTTGCCGTACAATGAGCAGTTCTTC. It translates to CASSPQKLPYNEQFF.

This clonotype was picked up a small number of times. The chain links TRBV4-2 to TRBJ2-1; unclear D gene. Germline CDR1 LGHNA, CDR2 YNFKEQ. Trimming pared 3 bases from V and 5 bases from J, leaving 5 bases between. The CDR3 has 12 residues. CDR3 bases: TGTGCCAGCAGCCATGAAAACAATGAGCAGTTCTTC. As protein: CASSHENNEQFF.

This clonotype was counted between two and nine times. V and J are TRBV28 and TRBJ2-7, with D unclear. Germline V gene sequence: CDR1 MDHEN, CDR2 SYDVKM. V lost 8 bases to trimming and J lost 1 base, with 12 bases between them. This CDR3 is built from 13 residues. CDR3 DNA: TGTGCCAGCGCCGGTACCCCTTCCTACGAGCAGTACTTC. Translating it yields CASAGTPSYEQYF.

The chain is built from TRBV27 and TRBJ2-5; weak D call: TRBD2 (6 bases). This CDR3 spans 15 amino acids. CDR1 and CDR2 (germline): MNHEY, SMNVEV (reference sequence). Trimming cost V 3 bases and J 2 bases, with 13 bases left between them. The CDR3, as DNA: TGTGCCAGCAGTTTGCGGGTAGCGGATCAAGAGACCCAGTACTTC. Its protein is CASSLRVADQETQYF.

Comment on this clonotype: At one end the junction does not follow the germline gene, possibly because of a read error. The chain joins TRBV5-1 to TRBJ2-1, with D perhaps matching TRBD1 (6 bases). Germline V lookup: CDR1 SGHRS, CDR2 YFSETQ. The CDR3 contains 12 residues. CDR3 nucleotide sequence: TGCGCCAGCACCAGGGGAGATGGTGAGCGGTTCTTC. This gives the protein CASTRGDGERFF.

This chain links TRBV12-3 or TRBV12-4 with TRBJ1-4, with 7 bases aligning to TRBD1. The V segment lost 4 bases and the J segment 14 bases; nucleotides outside the gene matches: 4. The CDR3 runs 11 residues. CDR3 nucleotides: TGTGCCAGCAGTTACCGGGACAGTCTGTTTTTT. It codes for CASSYRDSLFF.

This clonotype was seen a few times. V gene TRBV5-1 combines with J gene TRBJ2-3; tentative D call: TRBD1 (5 bases). The length of the CDR3 is 15 residues. Germline lookup yields CDR1 SGHRS and CDR2 YFSETQ. V dropped 3 bases and J dropped 2 bases, with 13 bases sitting between them. The CDR3 region is CASSSQTGFTDTQYF. The CDR3 DNA reads TGCGCCAGCAGCTCACAAACAGGATTCACAGATACGCAGTATTTT.

The chain couples TRBV7-2 to TRBJ1-5; D call uncertain. CDR1 and CDR2 (germline): SGHTA, FQGNSA. V was shortened by 1 base and J by 0 bases, with 4 bases between the two germline ends. This CDR3 has 14 residues. The CDR3 bases are TGTGCCAGCAGCTTAGAAGTTAGCAATCAGCCCCAGCATTTT. Its protein is CASSLEVSNQPQHF.

This chain uses TRBV5-1 with TRBJ2-1; 11 nucleotides match TRBD2. V trimming: 7 bases; J trimming: 8 bases; junction bases outside the gene matches: 5. The CDR3 is made up of 13 amino acids. Per the germline V gene, CDR1 is SGHRS and CDR2 is YFSETQ. Here the CDR3 DNA reads TGCGCCAGCCGCCAACTAGCGGGAGATGAGCAGTTCTTC. Translating it yields CASRQLAGDEQFF. The full variable domain, in which reference TRBV5-1 and TRBJ2-1 provide the parts outside the CDR3, is KAGVTQTPRYLIKTRGQQVTLSCSPISGHRSVSWYQQTPGQGLQFLFEYFSETQRNKGNFPGRFSGRQFSNSRSEMNVSTLELGDSALYLCASRQLAGDEQFFGPGTRLTVL.

This clonotype was detected a few times. The V and J genes are TRBV4-3 and TRBJ1-1; possible D gene TRBD1, 6 bases. This CDR3 spans 14 amino acids. The germline V and J ends were trimmed by 3 bases and 3 bases, with 11 bases remaining between them. The germline gives CDR1 LGHNA, CDR2 YSLEER. CDR3 sequence: CASSQTPGDTEAFF. CDR3 nucleotide sequence: TGCGCCAGCAGCCAGACCCCAGGGGACACTGAAGCTTTCTTT.

V usage is TRBV6-5 and J usage is TRBJ2-2, with 8 positions matching TRBD1. The CDR3 contains 18 residues. Trimming at V came to 3 bases and at J to 1 base, leaving 10 bases not matched to a gene. Germline CDR1 is MNHEY and CDR2 is SVGAGI. The DNA of the CDR3 is TGTGCCAGCAGTTATAAGACGGGACAGGATTGGAACACCGGGGAGCTGTTTTTT. Translating it yields CASSYKTGQDWNTGELFF.

J is TRBJ1-6 and V is TRBV12-3 or TRBV12-4; tentative D call: TRBD1 (6 bases). This CDR3 has 14 residues. V lost 0 bases and J lost 6, with 6 bases in between. CDR3 nucleotides: TGTGCCAGCAGTTTAGCCAGGGGTAATTCACCCCTCCACTTT. Translating it yields CASSLARGNSPLHF.